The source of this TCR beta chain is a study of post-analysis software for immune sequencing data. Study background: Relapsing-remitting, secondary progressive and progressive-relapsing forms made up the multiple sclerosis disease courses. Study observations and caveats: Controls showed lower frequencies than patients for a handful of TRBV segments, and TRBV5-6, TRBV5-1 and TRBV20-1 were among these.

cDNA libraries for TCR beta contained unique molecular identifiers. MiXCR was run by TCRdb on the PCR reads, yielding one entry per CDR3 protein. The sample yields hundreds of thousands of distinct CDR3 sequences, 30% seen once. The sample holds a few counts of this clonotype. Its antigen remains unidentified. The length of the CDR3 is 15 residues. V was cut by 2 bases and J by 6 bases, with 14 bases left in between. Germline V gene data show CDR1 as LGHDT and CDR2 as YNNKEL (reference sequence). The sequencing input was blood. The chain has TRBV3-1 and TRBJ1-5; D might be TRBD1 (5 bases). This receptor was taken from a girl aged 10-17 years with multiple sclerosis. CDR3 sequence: CASSQNPGSGQPQHF. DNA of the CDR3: TGTGCCAGCAGCCAAAACCCAGGGAGCGGTCAGCCCCAGCATTTT. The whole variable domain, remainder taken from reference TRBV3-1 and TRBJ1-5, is DTAVSQTPKYLVTQMGNDKSIKCEQNLGHDTMYWYKQDSKKFLKIMFSYNNKELIINETVPNRFSPKSPDKAHLNLHINSLELGDSAVYFCASSQNPGSGQPQHFGDGTRLSIL.